A selection of T cell receptor beta chains follows, all from one sample in a study of T-cell reconstitution after alpha-beta-depleted transplantation in children. A single record per CDR3 protein comes from TCRdb applying MiXCR to the PCR reads. The repertoire holds 200,000 to 300,000 distinct CDR3 sequences, with more than 20% as singletons. This specimen consisted of PBMCs, obtained before TCRalphabeta/CD19-depleted stem cell transplant. These receptor sequences come from a girl under 10 years old with Fanconi anemia, due to receive a stem cell transplant. Both conserved end residues are part of each CDR3. The D gene is left open where the match is weak. Part of the rows lack a size; the others show once, few, many or a class for expanded clones.

d_gene	v_gene	j_gene	abundance	CDR3nt	CDR3aa
-	TRBV6-1	TRBJ2-1	-	TGTGCCAGCATATCCAAGCGGCTAGCCAACTACAATGAGCAGTTCTTC	CASISKRLANYNEQFF
TRBD2	TRBV20-1	TRBJ2-3	-	TGCAGTGCTAACCTAGCGGGGCCCACAGATACGCAGTATTTT	CSANLAGPTDTQYF
TRBD2	TRBV4-1	TRBJ2-7	few	TGCGCCAGCAGCCAAGGAGTGACTAGCGTAGCCTACGAGCAGTACTTC	CASSQGVTSVAYEQYF
TRBD1	TRBV20-1	TRBJ1-2	many	TGCAGTGCTACCGGGACAGGAGACCTCTATGGCTACACCTTC	CSATGTGDLYGYTF
TRBD2	TRBV25-1	TRBJ2-1	few	TGTGCCAGCAGTGAACTAGCGGGAGGGAAAGATGAGCAGTTCTTC	CASSELAGGKDEQFF
TRBD2	TRBV20-1	TRBJ2-3	-	TGCAGTGCTAGACTTCAACTGGCGGGGGGGCCGTGGGATACGCAGTATTTT	CSARLQLAGGPWDTQYF
-	TRBV6-2/TRBV6-3	TRBJ1-1	many	TGTGCCAGCAGTTACTCGGCGGGAAACACTGAAGCTTTCTTT	CASSYSAGNTEAFF
-	TRBV20-1	TRBJ2-7	-	TGCTGTGCTAGAGATCGGATGGGGGCTGTGGCCTACGAGCAGTACTTC	CCARDRMGAVAYEQYF
TRBD1	TRBV7-3	TRBJ2-7	-	TGTGCCAGCAGCTTTACAGGGGGCGTACCGTACGAGCAGTACTTC	CASSFTGGVPYEQYF
-	TRBV5-5	TRBJ2-7	many	TGTGCCAGCAGCTTGGGACTAAGCGAGCAGTACTTC	CASSLGLSEQYF
-	TRBV29-1	TRBJ1-2	-	TGCAGCGTTGAATTGGGGGTTGACTACACCTTC	CSVELGVDYTF
-	TRBV20-1	TRBJ1-6	many	TGCAGTGCTAGGTTGAGGACAGAGAGCTCCTATAATTCACCCCTCCACTTT	CSARLRTESSYNSPLHF
-	TRBV20-1	TRBJ2-2	few	TGCAGTGCTAGAGATCCTCTCAGGGGGAACACCGGGGAGCTGTTTTTT	CSARDPLRGNTGELFF
TRBD1	TRBV7-9	TRBJ1-4	few	TGTGCCAGCAGTCCACAGGGGGAAAAACTGTTTTTT	CASSPQGEKLFF
-	TRBV29-1	TRBJ2-5	many	TGCAGCTGTGACAGGCCTAGTGGGACCCAGTACTTC	CSCDRPSGTQYF
TRBD1	TRBV29-1	TRBJ2-7	few	TGCAGCGTTGCCCAGACAGGGGCCTACGAGCAGTACTTC	CSVAQTGAYEQYF
-	TRBV28	TRBJ2-7	-	TGTGCCAGCAGCTCCCAGACGGACGAGCAGTACTTC	CASSSQTDEQYF
-	TRBV20-1	TRBJ2-3	once	TGCAGTGTCGAGGATACGCAGTATTTT	CSVEDTQYF
TRBD1	TRBV5-1	TRBJ2-3	many	TGCGCCAGCAGCTCACCTAATCGACAGGGTAGCACAGATACGCAGTATTTT	CASSSPNRQGSTDTQYF
-	TRBV13	TRBJ2-7	-	TGTGCCAGCAGCCCGCCGGGACTTGGCCCCTACGAGCAGTACTTC	CASSPPGLGPYEQYF
-	TRBV10-3	TRBJ2-2	many	TGTGCCATCAGTGGACAGCTTCGTACCGGGGAGCTGTTTTTT	CAISGQLRTGELFF
TRBD1	TRBV5-1	TRBJ2-7	many	TGCGCCAGCAGCGGGAGGGGACAGGGTTCCTACGAGCAGTACTTC	CASSGRGQGSYEQYF
TRBD2	TRBV20-1	TRBJ2-7	-	TGCAGTGCGCCGGGACTAGCGGACTCCTACGAGCAGTACTTC	CSAPGLADSYEQYF
TRBD1	TRBV20-1	TRBJ1-2	many	TGCAGTGCTACCAGGGGGACCAACTATGGCTACACCTTC	CSATRGTNYGYTF
-	TRBV3-1	TRBJ2-3	-	TGTGCCAGCAGGGGGAAAGGGGGGGCAGATACGCAGTATTTT	CASRGKGGADTQYF
-	TRBV4-2	TRBJ2-4	-	TGTGCCAGCAGCCAAGTCCAGGGGGAGGACATTCAGTACTTC	CASSQVQGEDIQYF
TRBD2	TRBV29-1	TRBJ2-5	many	TGCAGCGTTTTTGAACTAGCGCGCCTTCAAGAGACCCAGTACTTC	CSVFELARLQETQYF
-	TRBV6-1	TRBJ2-2	many	TGTGCCAGCAGTGATTGGGGCAGGAACACCGGGGAGCTGTTTTTT	CASSDWGRNTGELFF
TRBD2	TRBV3-1	TRBJ2-7	-	TGTGCCTGCAGCCCGAGGGGTAGGGCTAGCGGGACAATCTACGAGCAGTACTTC	CACSPRGRASGTIYEQYF
-	TRBV29-1	TRBJ1-1	many	TGCAGCGTTGAGGGACCGGATAGGGAGGCTTTCTTT	CSVEGPDREAFF
-	TRBV12-3/TRBV12-4	TRBJ2-3	-	TGTGCCAGCAGCCCGCCAGGGACGCAGTATTTT	CASSPPGTQYF
TRBD1	TRBV12-3/TRBV12-4	TRBJ2-3	many	TGTGCCAGCAGTCATTACTCGGGACAGGGGTCAGATACGCAGTATTTT	CASSHYSGQGSDTQYF
-	TRBV6-5	TRBJ2-4	few	TGTGCCAGCAGTTACTCTCCTGCCTTGGGCAAAAACATTCAGTACTTC	CASSYSPALGKNIQYF
-	TRBV28	TRBJ2-5	-	TGTGCCAGCAGTGCGGGCGGGACCCAGTACTTC	CASSAGGTQYF
-	TRBV5-4	TRBJ2-5	once	TGTGCCAGCAGCCCGCCGGCGAACCAAGAGACCCAGTACTTC	CASSPPANQETQYF
-	TRBV29-1	TRBJ2-7	many	TGCAGCGTTGGGGGCTACGAGCAGTACTTC	CSVGGYEQYF
-	TRBV29-1	TRBJ2-7	many	TGCAGCGTTGTTCAACAGGGTTCCGAGCAGTACTTC	CSVVQQGSEQYF
-	TRBV29-1	TRBJ2-1	many	TGCAGCGTTGACCCGCCCCGGAGGGGTGAGCAGTTCTTC	CSVDPPRRGEQFF
TRBD1	TRBV20-1	TRBJ1-2	few	TGCAGTGCTTCGAGGACAGGGGTTTCCTATGGCTACACCTTC	CSASRTGVSYGYTF
-	TRBV29-1	TRBJ2-1	many	TGCAGCGGCACACCCTCTAGGGACTACAATGAGCAGTTCTTC	CSGTPSRDYNEQFF
-	TRBV6-5	TRBJ2-5	many	TGTGCCAGCCGGCCGGACAGTAGGAAGACCCAGTACTTC	CASRPDSRKTQYF
-	TRBV20-1	TRBJ2-1	few	TGCAGTGCTAGGCTACCTTGGGACTTCTACAATGAGCAGTTCTTC	CSARLPWDFYNEQFF
-	TRBV7-3	TRBJ2-2	many	TGTGCCAGCAGCAAAGGGGGTACCGGGGAGCTGTTTTTT	CASSKGGTGELFF
TRBD2	TRBV18	TRBJ2-7	many	TGTGCCAGCTCAACCGGAACTAGCGACTTAGGGTACGAGCAGTACTTC	CASSTGTSDLGYEQYF
-	TRBV7-9	TRBJ2-5	few	TGTGCCAGCAGCTTAGTAGGGCTAGCTGAAGAGACCCAGTACTTC	CASSLVGLAEETQYF
-	TRBV29-1	TRBJ1-5	few	TGCAGCGTTGAATTTGCGGGCGGGCAGCCCCAGCATTTT	CSVEFAGGQPQHF